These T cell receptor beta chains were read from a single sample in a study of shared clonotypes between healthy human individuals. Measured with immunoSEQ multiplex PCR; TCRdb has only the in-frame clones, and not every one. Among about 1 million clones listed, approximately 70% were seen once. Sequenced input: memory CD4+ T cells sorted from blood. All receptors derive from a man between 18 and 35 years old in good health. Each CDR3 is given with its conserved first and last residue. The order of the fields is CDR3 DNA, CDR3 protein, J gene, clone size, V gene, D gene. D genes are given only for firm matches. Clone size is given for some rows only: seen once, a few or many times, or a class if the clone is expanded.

CDR3 DNA: TGTGCCAGCAGTTACGGCCAGGTAACCTCTAACTATGGCTACACCTTC
CDR3 protein: CASSYGQVTSNYGYTF
J gene: TRBJ1-2
clone size: -
V gene: TRBV6-6
D gene: -

CDR3 DNA: TGTGCCACCAGCAGAGTTGGGGGCGTCGGCTACACCTTC
CDR3 protein: CATSRVGGVGYTF
J gene: TRBJ1-2
clone size: once
V gene: TRBV15
D gene: -

CDR3 DNA: TGTGCCAGCAGCTTAAGGGTGAACTATGGCTACACCTTC
CDR3 protein: CASSLRVNYGYTF
J gene: TRBJ1-2
clone size: few
V gene: TRBV7-2
D gene: -

CDR3 DNA: TGTGCCAGCAGTTTATCGATCAGGGTTGGACAGCCCCAGCATTTT
CDR3 protein: CASSLSIRVGQPQHF
J gene: TRBJ1-5
clone size: -
V gene: TRBV27
D gene: -

CDR3 DNA: TGCGCCAGCAGCCAAGACCCTAGCGGGGGGAACAAAAACATTCAGTACTTC
CDR3 protein: CASSQDPSGGNKNIQYF
J gene: TRBJ2-4
clone size: -
V gene: TRBV4-1
D gene: TRBD2

CDR3 DNA: TGTGCCAGCAGCCAGGACAGGGTGGACGGGGAGCTGTTTTTT
CDR3 protein: CASSQDRVDGELFF
J gene: TRBJ2-2
clone size: -
V gene: TRBV5-4
D gene: TRBD1

CDR3 DNA: TGTGCCTGGAGTAAAGGACGGGACGGGGCAACGCAGTATTTT
CDR3 protein: CAWSKGRDGATQYF
J gene: TRBJ2-3
clone size: -
V gene: TRBV30
D gene: -

CDR3 DNA: TGTGCCAGCAGTGTGGGACCGAGCTCTGGAAACACCATATATTTT
CDR3 protein: CASSVGPSSGNTIYF
J gene: TRBJ1-3
clone size: -
V gene: TRBV25-1
D gene: -

CDR3 DNA: TGTGCTAGCAGCTTAGGCGTCACCCACAATGAGCAGTTCTTC
CDR3 protein: CASSLGVTHNEQFF
J gene: TRBJ2-1
clone size: -
V gene: TRBV7-7
D gene: -

CDR3 DNA: TGTGCCAGCAGTCAGGGACAGGGGGCGTCTGAAGCTTTCTTT
CDR3 protein: CASSQGQGASEAFF
J gene: TRBJ1-1
clone size: -
V gene: TRBV27
D gene: TRBD1

CDR3 DNA: TGTGCCTGGAGTGTATGGTCCGCGGACTATGGCTACACCTTC
CDR3 protein: CAWSVWSADYGYTF
J gene: TRBJ1-2
clone size: -
V gene: TRBV30
D gene: -

CDR3 DNA: TGTGCCAGCAGCAAAAGACAGGGGGCGACCGGGGAGCTGTTTTTT
CDR3 protein: CASSKRQGATGELFF
J gene: TRBJ2-2
clone size: -
V gene: TRBV5-8
D gene: TRBD1

CDR3 DNA: TGTGCCAGCAGCCAGGAGGTCGGGGAGCTGTTTTTT
CDR3 protein: CASSQEVGELFF
J gene: TRBJ2-2
clone size: many
V gene: TRBV14
D gene: -

CDR3 DNA: TGCGCCAGCAGCTTATACGGCAGTATCTCCTACGAGCAGTACTTC
CDR3 protein: CASSLYGSISYEQYF
J gene: TRBJ2-7
clone size: -
V gene: TRBV5-1
D gene: -

CDR3 DNA: TGTGCCAGCAGCTACGGACAAAACAGGGAGACCCAGTACTTC
CDR3 protein: CASSYGQNRETQYF
J gene: TRBJ2-5
clone size: -
V gene: TRBV7-9
D gene: -

CDR3 DNA: TGTGCCAGTGGAGGGAACTCCGGTCAGCCCCAGCATTTT
CDR3 protein: CASGGNSGQPQHF
J gene: TRBJ1-5
clone size: -
V gene: TRBV19
D gene: -

CDR3 DNA: TGTGCCAGCAGTGTGGGCCAGGGCCTTTCCTATGGCTACACCTTC
CDR3 protein: CASSVGQGLSYGYTF
J gene: TRBJ1-2
clone size: many
V gene: TRBV6-1
D gene: -

CDR3 DNA: TGCGCCAGCAGCCAAGGGGGGGCTTTAGGGGAAAAACTGTTTTTT
CDR3 protein: CASSQGGALGEKLFF
J gene: TRBJ1-4
clone size: once
V gene: TRBV4-1
D gene: -

CDR3 DNA: TGTGCCAGCAGCCTTTGGGAATTGTCGGCGAATGGCTACACCTTC
CDR3 protein: CASSLWELSANGYTF
J gene: TRBJ1-2
clone size: -
V gene: TRBV5-5
D gene: -

CDR3 DNA: TGTGCCAGCAGCTACATGGGGGGCCCGGGGAATGAGCAGTTCTTC
CDR3 protein: CASSYMGGPGNEQFF
J gene: TRBJ2-1
clone size: once
V gene: TRBV7-2
D gene: -

CDR3 DNA: TGTGCCAGCAGCCCCCGCCCGCCCTCCTACAATGAGCAGTTCTTC
CDR3 protein: CASSPRPPSYNEQFF
J gene: TRBJ2-1
clone size: -
V gene: TRBV5-4
D gene: -

CDR3 DNA: TGCGCCAGCAGCCAAGACAGGGCAGGAGGCAATGAGCAGTTCTTC
CDR3 protein: CASSQDRAGGNEQFF
J gene: TRBJ2-1
clone size: -
V gene: TRBV5-1
D gene: TRBD1

CDR3 DNA: TGCGCCAGCAGCCAAGTTCCGGGCAGACGGGATACGCAGTATTTT
CDR3 protein: CASSQVPGRRDTQYF
J gene: TRBJ2-3
clone size: once
V gene: TRBV4-1
D gene: -

CDR3 DNA: TGTGCCAGCAGCTTAGATCGGCAGCAGGTGTTTTTT
CDR3 protein: CASSLDRQQVFF
J gene: TRBJ1-4
clone size: -
V gene: TRBV11-2
D gene: -

CDR3 DNA: TGTGCCAGCAGCTTAGAATTGGGACAGAGAGCCAAAAACATTCAGTACTTC
CDR3 protein: CASSLELGQRAKNIQYF
J gene: TRBJ2-4
clone size: -
V gene: TRBV7-2
D gene: TRBD1

CDR3 DNA: TGCGCCAGCAGCGCTAGCGGGGGCCTAGGTGGGCAGTACTTC
CDR3 protein: CASSASGGLGGQYF
J gene: TRBJ2-7
clone size: -
V gene: TRBV5-1
D gene: TRBD2

CDR3 DNA: TGCAGCGTGGGTCCAGGGGGCGGAGAGACCCAGTACTTC
CDR3 protein: CSVGPGGGETQYF
J gene: TRBJ2-5
clone size: -
V gene: TRBV29-1
D gene: TRBD1

CDR3 DNA: TGTGCCATCAACTTTGCGGGGGGCACAGATACGCAGTATTTT
CDR3 protein: CAINFAGGTDTQYF
J gene: TRBJ2-3
clone size: -
V gene: TRBV10-3
D gene: TRBD2

CDR3 DNA: TGTGCCAGCAGCGTAAGTCCTAGCGGGCCCTACGAGCAGTACTTC
CDR3 protein: CASSVSPSGPYEQYF
J gene: TRBJ2-7
clone size: -
V gene: TRBV9
D gene: TRBD2

CDR3 DNA: TGTGCCAGCAGCTTAAGGACAGGACAGGGGGCGAATGGCTACACCTTC
CDR3 protein: CASSLRTGQGANGYTF
J gene: TRBJ1-2
clone size: few
V gene: TRBV7-9
D gene: TRBD1

CDR3 DNA: TGCGCCAGCAGCTTGTATTCGGGTAGGGGCGGCTACACCTTC
CDR3 protein: CASSLYSGRGGYTF
J gene: TRBJ1-2
clone size: -
V gene: TRBV5-1
D gene: -

CDR3 DNA: TGTGCCAGCAGCTTAGGACTGCAGGGGGGGTTCGGTGGCTACACCTTC
CDR3 protein: CASSLGLQGGFGGYTF
J gene: TRBJ1-2
clone size: -
V gene: TRBV7-2
D gene: TRBD1

CDR3 DNA: TGTGCCAGTACCGGGACTAGCGGGAGTATTTCCGGGGAGCTGTTTTTT
CDR3 protein: CASTGTSGSISGELFF
J gene: TRBJ2-2
clone size: -
V gene: TRBV19
D gene: TRBD2